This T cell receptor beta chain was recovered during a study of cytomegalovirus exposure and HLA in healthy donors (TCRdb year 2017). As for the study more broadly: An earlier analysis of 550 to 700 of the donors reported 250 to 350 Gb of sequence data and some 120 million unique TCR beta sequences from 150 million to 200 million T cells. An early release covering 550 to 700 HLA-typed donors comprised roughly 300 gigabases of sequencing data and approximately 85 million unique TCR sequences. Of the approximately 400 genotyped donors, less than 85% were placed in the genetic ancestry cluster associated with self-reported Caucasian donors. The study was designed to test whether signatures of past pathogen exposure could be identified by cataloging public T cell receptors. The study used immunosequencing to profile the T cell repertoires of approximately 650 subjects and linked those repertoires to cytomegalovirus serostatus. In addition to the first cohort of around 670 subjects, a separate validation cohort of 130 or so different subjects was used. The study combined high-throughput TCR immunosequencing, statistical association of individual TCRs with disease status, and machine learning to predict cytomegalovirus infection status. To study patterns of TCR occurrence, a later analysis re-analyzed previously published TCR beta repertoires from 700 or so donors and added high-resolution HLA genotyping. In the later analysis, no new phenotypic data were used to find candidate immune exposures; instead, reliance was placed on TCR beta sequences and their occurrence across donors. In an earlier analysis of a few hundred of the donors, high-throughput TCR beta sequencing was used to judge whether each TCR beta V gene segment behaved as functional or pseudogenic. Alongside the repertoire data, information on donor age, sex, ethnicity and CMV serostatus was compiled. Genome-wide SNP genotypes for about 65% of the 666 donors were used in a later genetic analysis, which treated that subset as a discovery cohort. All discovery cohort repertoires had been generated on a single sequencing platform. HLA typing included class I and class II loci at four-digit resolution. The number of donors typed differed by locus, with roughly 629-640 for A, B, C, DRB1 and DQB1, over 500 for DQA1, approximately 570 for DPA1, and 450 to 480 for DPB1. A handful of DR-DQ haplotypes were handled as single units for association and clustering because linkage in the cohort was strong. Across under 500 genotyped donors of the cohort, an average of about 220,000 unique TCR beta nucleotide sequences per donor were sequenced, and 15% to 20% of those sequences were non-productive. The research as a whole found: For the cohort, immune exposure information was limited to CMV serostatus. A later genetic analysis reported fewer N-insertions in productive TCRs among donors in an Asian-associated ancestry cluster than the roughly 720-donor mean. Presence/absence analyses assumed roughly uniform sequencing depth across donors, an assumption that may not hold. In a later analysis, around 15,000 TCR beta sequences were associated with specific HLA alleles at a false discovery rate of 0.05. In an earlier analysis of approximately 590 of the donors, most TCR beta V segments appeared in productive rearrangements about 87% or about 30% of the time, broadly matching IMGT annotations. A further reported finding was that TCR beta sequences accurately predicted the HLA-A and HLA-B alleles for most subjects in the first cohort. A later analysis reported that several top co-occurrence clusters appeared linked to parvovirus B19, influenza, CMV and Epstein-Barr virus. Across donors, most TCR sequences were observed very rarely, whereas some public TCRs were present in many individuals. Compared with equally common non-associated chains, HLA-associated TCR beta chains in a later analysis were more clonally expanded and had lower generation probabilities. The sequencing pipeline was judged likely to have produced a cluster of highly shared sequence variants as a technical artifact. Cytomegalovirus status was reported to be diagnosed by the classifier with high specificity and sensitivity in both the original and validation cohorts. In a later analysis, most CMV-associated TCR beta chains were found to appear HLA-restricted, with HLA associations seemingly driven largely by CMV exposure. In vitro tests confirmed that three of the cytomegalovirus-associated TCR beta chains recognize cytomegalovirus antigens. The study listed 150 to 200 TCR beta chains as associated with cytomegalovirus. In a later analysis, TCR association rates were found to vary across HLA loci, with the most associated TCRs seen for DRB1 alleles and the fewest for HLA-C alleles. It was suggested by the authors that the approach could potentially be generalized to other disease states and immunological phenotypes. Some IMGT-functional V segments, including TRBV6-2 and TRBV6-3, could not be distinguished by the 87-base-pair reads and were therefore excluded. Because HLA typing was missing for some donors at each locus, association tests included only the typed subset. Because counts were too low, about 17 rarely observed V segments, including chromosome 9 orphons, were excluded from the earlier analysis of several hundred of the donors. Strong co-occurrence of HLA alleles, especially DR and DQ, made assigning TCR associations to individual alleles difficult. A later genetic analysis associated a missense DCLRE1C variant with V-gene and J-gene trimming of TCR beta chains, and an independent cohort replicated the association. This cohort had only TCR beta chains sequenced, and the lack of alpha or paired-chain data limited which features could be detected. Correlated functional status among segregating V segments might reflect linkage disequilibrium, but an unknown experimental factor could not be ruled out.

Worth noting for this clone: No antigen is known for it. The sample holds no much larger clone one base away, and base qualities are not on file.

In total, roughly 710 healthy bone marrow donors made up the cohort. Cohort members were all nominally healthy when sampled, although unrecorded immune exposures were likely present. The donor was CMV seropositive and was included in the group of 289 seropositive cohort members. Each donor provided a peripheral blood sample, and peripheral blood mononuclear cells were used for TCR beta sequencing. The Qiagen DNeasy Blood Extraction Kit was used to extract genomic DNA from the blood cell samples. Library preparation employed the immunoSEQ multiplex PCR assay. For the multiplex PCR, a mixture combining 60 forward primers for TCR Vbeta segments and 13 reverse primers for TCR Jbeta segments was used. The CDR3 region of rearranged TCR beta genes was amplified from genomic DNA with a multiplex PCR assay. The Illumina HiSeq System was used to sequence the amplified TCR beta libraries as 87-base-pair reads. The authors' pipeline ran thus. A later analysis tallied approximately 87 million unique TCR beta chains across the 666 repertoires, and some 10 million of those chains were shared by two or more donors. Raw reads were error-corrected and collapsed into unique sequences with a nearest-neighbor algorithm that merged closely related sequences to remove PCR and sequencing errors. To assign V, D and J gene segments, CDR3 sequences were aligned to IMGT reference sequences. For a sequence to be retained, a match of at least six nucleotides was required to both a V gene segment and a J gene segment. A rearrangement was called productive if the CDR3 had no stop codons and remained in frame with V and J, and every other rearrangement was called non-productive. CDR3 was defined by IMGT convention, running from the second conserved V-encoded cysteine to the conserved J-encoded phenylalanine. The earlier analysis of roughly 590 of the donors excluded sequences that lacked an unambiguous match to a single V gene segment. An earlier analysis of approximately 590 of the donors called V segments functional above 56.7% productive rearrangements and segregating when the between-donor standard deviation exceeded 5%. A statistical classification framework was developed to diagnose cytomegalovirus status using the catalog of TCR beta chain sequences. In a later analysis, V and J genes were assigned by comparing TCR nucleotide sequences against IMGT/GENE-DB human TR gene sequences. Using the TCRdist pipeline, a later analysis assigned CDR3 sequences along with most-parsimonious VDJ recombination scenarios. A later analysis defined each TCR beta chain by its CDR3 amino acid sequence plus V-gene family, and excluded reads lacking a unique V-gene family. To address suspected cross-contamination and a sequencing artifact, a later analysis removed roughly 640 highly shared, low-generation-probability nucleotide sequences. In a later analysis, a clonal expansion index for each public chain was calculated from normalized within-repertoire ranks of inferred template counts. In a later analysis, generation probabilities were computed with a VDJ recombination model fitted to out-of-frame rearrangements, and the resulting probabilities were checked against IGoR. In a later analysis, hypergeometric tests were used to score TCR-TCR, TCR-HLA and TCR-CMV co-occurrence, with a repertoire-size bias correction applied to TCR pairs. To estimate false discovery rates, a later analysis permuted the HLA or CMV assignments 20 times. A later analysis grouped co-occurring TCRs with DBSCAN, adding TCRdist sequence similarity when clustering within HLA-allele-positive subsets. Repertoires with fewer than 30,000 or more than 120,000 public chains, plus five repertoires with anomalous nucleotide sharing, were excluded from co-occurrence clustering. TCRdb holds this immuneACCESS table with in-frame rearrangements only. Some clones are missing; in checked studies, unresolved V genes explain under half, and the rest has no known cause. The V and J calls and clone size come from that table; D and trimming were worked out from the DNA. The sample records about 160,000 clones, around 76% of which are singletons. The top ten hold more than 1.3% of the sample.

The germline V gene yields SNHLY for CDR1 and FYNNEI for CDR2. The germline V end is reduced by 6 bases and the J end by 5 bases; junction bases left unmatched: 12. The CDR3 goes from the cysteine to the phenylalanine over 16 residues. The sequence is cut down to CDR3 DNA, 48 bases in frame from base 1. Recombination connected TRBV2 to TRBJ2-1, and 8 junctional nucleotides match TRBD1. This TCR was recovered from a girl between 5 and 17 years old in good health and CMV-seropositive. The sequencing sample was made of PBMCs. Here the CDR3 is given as CASRERTGLIDNEQFF. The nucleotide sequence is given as TGTGCCAGCAGAGAACGGACAGGGTTAATAGACAATGAGCAGTTCTTC.